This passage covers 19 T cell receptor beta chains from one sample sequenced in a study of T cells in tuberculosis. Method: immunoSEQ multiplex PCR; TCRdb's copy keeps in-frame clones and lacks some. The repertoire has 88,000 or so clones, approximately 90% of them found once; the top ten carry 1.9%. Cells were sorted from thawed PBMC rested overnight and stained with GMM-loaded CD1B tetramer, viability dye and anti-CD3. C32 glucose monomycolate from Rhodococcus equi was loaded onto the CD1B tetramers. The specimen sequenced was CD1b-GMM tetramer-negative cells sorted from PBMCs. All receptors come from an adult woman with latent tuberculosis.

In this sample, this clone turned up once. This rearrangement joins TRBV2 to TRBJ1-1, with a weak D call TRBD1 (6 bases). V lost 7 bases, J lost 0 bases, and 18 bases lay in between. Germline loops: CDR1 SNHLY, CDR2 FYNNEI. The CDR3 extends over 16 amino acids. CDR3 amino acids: CASNQQGVNMNTEAFF. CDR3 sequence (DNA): TGTGCCAGCAACCAACAGGGAGTAAATATGAACACTGAAGCTTTCTTT. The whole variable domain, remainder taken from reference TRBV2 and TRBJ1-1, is EPEVTQTPSHQVTQMGQEVILRCVPISNHLYFYWYRQILGQKVEFLVSFYNNEISEKSEIFDDQFSVERPDGSNFTLKIRSTKLEDSAMYFCASNQQGVNMNTEAFFGQGTRLTVV.

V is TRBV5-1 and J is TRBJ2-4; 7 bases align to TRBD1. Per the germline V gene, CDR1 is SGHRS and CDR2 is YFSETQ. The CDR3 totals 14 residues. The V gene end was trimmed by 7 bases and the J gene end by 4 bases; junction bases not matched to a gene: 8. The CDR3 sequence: CASGLGQEKNIQYF. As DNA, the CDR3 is TGCGCCAGCGGGTTAGGACAGGAAAAAAACATTCAGTACTTC.

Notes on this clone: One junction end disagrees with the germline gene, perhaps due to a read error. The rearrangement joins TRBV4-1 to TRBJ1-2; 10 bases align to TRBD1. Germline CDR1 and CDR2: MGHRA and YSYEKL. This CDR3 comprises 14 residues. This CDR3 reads CASSLTGQGMDFAF. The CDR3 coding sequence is TGCGCCAGCAGCCTAACGGGACAGGGGATGGACTTTGCCTTC.

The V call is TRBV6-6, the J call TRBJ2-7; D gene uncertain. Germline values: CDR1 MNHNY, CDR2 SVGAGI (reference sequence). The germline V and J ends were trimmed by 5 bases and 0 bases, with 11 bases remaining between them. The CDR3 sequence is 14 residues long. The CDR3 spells CASSLVSPSYEQYF. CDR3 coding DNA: TGTGCCAGCAGTCTGGTCAGTCCCTCCTACGAGCAGTACTTC.

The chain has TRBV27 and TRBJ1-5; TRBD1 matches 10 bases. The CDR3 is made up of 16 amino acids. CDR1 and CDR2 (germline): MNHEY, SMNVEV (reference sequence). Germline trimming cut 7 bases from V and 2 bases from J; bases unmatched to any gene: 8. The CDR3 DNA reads TGTGCCAGCAAATCGACAGGGGGCGCAGGCAATCAGCCCCAGCATTTT. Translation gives CASKSTGGAGNQPQHF.

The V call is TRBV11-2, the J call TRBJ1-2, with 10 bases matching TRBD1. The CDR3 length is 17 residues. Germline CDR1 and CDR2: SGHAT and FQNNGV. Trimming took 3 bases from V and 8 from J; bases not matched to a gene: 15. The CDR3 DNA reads TGTGCCAGCAGCTTCAGGGCCCTGAGACAGGGGGCGTTAGGCTACACCTTC. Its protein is CASSFRALRQGALGYTF.

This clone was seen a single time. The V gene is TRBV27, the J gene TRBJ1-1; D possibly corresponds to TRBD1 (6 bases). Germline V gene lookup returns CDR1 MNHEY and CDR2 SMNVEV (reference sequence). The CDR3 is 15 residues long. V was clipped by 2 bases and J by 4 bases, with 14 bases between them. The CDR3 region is CASSLDWRGGTEAFF. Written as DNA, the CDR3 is TGTGCCAGCAGTTTAGATTGGCGAGGGGGCACTGAAGCTTTCTTT.

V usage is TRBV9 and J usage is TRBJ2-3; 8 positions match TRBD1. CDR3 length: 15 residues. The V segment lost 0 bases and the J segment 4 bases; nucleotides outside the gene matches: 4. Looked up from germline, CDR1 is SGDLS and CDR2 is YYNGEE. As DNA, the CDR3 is TGTGCCAGCAGCGTAGTTGACAGGGGTGCAGATACGCAGTATTTT. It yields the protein CASSVVDRGADTQYF.

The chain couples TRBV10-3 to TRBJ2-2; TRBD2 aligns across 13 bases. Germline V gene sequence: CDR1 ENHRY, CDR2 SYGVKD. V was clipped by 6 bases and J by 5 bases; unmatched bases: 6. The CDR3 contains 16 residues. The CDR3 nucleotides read TGTGCCATCAGCCATACTAGCGGGGGGGAGACCGGGGAGCTGTTTTTT. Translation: CAISHTSGGETGELFF.

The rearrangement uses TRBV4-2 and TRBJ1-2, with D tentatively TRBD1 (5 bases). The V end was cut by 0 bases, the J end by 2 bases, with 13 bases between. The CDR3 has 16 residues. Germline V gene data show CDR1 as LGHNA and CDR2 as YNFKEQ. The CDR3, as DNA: TGTGCCAGCAGCCAAGATACAGGAGATGGAAACTATGGCTACACCTTC. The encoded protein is CASSQDTGDGNYGYTF.

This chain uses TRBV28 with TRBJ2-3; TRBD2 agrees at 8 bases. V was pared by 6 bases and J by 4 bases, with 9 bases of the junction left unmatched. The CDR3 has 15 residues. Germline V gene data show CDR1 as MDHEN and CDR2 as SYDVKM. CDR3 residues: CASSSGGREADTQYF. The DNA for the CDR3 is TGTGCCAGCAGCTCGGGGGGGCGGGAGGCAGATACGCAGTATTTT.

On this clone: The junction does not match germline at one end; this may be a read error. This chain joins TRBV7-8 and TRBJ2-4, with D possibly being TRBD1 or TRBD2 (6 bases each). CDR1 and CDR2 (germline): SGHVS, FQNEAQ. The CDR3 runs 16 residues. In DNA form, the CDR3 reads TGTGCCAGCAGCCTAGCGATAACAGGGCACCAAAACATTCAGTACTTC. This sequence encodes CASSLAITGHQNIQYF.

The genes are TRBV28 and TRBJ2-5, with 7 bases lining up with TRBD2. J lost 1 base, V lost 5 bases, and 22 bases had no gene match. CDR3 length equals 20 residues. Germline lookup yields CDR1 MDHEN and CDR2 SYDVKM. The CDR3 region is CASSAPWEGITAGSQETQYF. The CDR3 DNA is TGTGCCAGCAGTGCCCCGTGGGAGGGAATAACAGCGGGAAGCCAAGAGACCCAGTACTTC.

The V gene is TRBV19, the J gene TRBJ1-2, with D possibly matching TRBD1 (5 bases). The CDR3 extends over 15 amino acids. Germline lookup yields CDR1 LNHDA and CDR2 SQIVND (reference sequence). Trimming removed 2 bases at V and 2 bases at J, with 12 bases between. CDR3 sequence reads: CASSITGGRNYGYTF. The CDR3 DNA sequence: TGTGCCAGTAGTATAACAGGCGGACGGAACTATGGCTACACCTTC. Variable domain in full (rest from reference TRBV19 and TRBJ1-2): DGGITQSPKYLFRKEGQNVTLSCEQNLNHDAMYWYRQDPGQGLRLIYYSQIVNDFQKGDIAEGYSVSREKKESFPLTVTSAQKNPTAFYLCASSITGGRNYGYTFGSGTRLTVV.

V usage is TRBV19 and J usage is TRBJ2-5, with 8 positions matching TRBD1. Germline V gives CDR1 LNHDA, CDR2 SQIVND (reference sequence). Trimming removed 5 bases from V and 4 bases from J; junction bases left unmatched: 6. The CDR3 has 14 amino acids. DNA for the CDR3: TGTGCCAGTAGTGCTGACAGGGGTAGAGAGACCCAGTACTTC. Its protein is CASSADRGRETQYF.

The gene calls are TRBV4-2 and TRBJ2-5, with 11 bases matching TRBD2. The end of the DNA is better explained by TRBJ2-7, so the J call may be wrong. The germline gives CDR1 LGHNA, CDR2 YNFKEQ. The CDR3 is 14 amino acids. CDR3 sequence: CASSPGLAAYEQYF. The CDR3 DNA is TGTGCCAGCAGCCCGGGACTAGCGGCCTACGAGCAGTACTTC.

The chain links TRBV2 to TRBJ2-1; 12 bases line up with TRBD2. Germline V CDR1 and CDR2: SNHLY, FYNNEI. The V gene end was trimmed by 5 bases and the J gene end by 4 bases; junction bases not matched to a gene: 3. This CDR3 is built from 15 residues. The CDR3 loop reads CASSSSGGGYNEQFF. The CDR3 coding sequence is TGTGCCAGCAGTTCTAGCGGGGGGGGGTACAATGAGCAGTTCTTC.

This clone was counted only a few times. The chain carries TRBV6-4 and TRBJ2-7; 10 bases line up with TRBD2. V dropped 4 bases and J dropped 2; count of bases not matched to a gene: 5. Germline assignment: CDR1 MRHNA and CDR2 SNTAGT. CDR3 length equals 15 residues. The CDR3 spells CASSVALAGPYEQYF. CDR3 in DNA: TGTGCCAGCAGTGTGGCACTAGCGGGGCCCTACGAGCAGTACTTC.

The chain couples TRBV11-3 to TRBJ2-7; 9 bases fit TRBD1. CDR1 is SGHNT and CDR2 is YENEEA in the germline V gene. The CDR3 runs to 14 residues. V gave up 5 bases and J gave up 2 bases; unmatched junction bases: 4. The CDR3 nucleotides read TGTGCCAGCAGCCCTCGACAGGGGGCCTACGAGCAGTACTTC. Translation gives CASSPRQGAYEQYF. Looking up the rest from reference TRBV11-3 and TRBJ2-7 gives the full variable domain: EAGVVQSPRYKIIEKKQPVAFWCNPISGHNTLYWYLQNLGQGPELLIRYENEEAVDDSQLPKDRFSAERLKGVDSTLKIQPAELGDSAVYLCASSPRQGAYEQYFGPGTRLTVT.